This passage covers 13 T cell receptor beta chains from one sample sequenced in a study of cytomegalovirus exposure and HLA in healthy donors. A multiplex PCR was run with 60 Vbeta primers and 13 Jbeta primers. Data came from immunoSEQ multiplex PCR; TCRdb stores just in-frame clones and leaves some out. The data hold approximately 220,000 clones, with less than 85% observed a single time. The specimen was PBMCs. These receptor sequences come from a young man in good health and CMV-seronegative.

The CDR3 DNA reads as TGTGCCAGCAGCGTAGGAGGACTAGCGGGACCTCAAGAGACCCAGTACTTC. Protein product: CASSVGGLAGPQETQYF. This chain uses TRBV9 with TRBJ2-5; 12 bases map to TRBD2. Germline assignment: CDR1 SGDLS and CDR2 YYNGEE. The CDR3 is made up of 17 amino acids. Germline trimming cut 0 bases from V and 2 bases from J; bases unmatched to any gene: 5.

The genes are TRBV7-6 and TRBJ2-1; 9 bases are shared with TRBD1. The CDR3 runs 15 residues. The germline V gene has CDR1 SGHVS and CDR2 FNYEAQ. J gave up 3 bases and V 3 bases, and 3 bases lay outside the gene matches. Here the CDR3 reads CASSLGTGFYNEQFF. The CDR3 DNA reads TGTGCCAGCAGCTTGGGGACAGGGTTCTACAATGAGCAGTTCTTC.

This clone was counted only a few times. In DNA, the CDR3 is TGTGCCAGCTCACCAGACGTAGCGGGCACAGATACGCAGTATTTT. Translation: CASSPDVAGTDTQYF. The genes are TRBV18 and TRBJ2-3; D is possibly TRBD2 (6 bases). The CDR3 consists of 15 residues. Trimming removed 2 bases from V and 1 base from J, with 10 bases in between. Germline V gene data show CDR1 as KGHSH and CDR2 as LQKENI.

This chain uses TRBV6-5 with TRBJ2-3; D unclear. This CDR3 has 12 residues. Trimming shortened V by 4 bases and J by 0 bases, and 2 bases separated the two germline ends. CDR1 is MNHEY, CDR2 SVGAGI, per germline. In DNA, the CDR3 is TGTGCCAGCAGTTCTAGCACAGATACGCAGTATTTT. As protein: CASSSSTDTQYF.

This sequence joins TRBV9 and TRBJ2-1; D is uncertain. Trimming stripped 0 bases from V and 5 bases from J, with 6 bases between. Germline V gives CDR1 SGDLS, CDR2 YYNGEE. The CDR3 covers 13 residues. The CDR3 loop is CASSVGQNNEQFF. The CDR3 DNA reads TGTGCCAGCAGCGTAGGTCAGAACAATGAGCAGTTCTTC.

The rearrangement uses TRBV5-4 and TRBJ2-5; TRBD1 agrees at 10 bases. Unmatched junction bases numbered 8, after V lost 4 bases and J lost 11 bases. The CDR3 consists of 13 residues. The germline V gene encodes CDR1 SGHNT and CDR2 YYREEE (reference sequence). The CDR3 here is CASSPGQGYGQYF. The CDR3 region has the DNA TGTGCCAGCAGCCCGGGACAGGGGTACGGGCAGTACTTC. Looking up the rest from reference TRBV5-4 and TRBJ2-5 gives the full variable domain: ETGVTQSPTHLIKTRGQQVTLRCSSQSGHNTVSWYQQALGQGPQFIFQYYREEENGRGNFPPRFSGLQFPNYSSELNVNALELDDSALYLCASSPGQGYGQYFGPGTRLLVL.

This clone was seen more than once but under ten times. The chain uses TRBV5-1 and TRBJ2-3, with a weak D call TRBD1 (5 bases). V dropped 1 base and J dropped 3 bases, with 6 bases sitting between them. This CDR3 spans 13 amino acids. Per germline, CDR1 SGHRS and CDR2 YFSETQ. CDR3 amino acids: CASSLQGTDTQYF. In DNA form, the CDR3 reads TGCGCCAGCAGCTTGCAGGGAACAGATACGCAGTATTTT.

The chain recombines TRBV7-9 with TRBJ1-3, with 10 positions matching TRBD1. CDR3 size: 16 residues. The germline CDR1 and CDR2 sequences are SEHNR and FQNEAQ (reference sequence). The ends lost 1 base at V and 2 bases at J; junction bases unmatched: 2. CDR3 in amino acids: CASSLGDRGTGNTIYF. The CDR3, as DNA: TGTGCCAGCAGCTTAGGGGACAGGGGCACTGGAAACACCATATATTTT.

The chain couples TRBV4-1 to TRBJ2-3; D may be TRBD2 (5 bases). Germline V gene lookup returns CDR1 MGHRA and CDR2 YSYEKL. This CDR3 region has 14 residues. Trimming left V 6 bases short and J 2 bases short, with 12 bases between. CDR3 region: CASSRSDPTDTQYF. The CDR3 DNA sequence: TGCGCCAGCAGTCGTAGCGATCCCACAGATACGCAGTATTTT.

The chain combines TRBV5-1 with TRBJ2-7; D is perhaps TRBD1 (7 bases). The germline V gene has CDR1 SGHRS and CDR2 YFSETQ. V was pared by 2 bases and J by 4 bases, with 13 bases between. The length of the CDR3 is 14 residues. The CDR3 loop reads CASSLDREVYEQYF. For the CDR3, the DNA is TGCGCCAGCAGCTTAGACAGGGAGGTATACGAGCAGTACTTC.

The chain is built from TRBV6-5 and TRBJ1-4; 9 positions agree with TRBD1. The CDR3 contains 15 residues. Germline-derived CDR1 and CDR2 are MNHEY and SVGAGI. Trimming removed 2 bases from V and 10 bases from J; junction bases left unmatched: 8. In DNA, the CDR3 is TGTGCCAGCAGTTACACGGGGACAGGGATTCGAAAACTGTTTTTT. Its translation is CASSYTGTGIRKLFF.

J is TRBJ1-2 and V is TRBV20-1, with no clear D. The CDR3 has 11 residues. Trimming removed 4 bases from V and 7 bases from J, with 10 bases in between. Germline V gene lookup returns CDR1 DFQATT and CDR2 SNEGSKA (reference sequence). The CDR3 spells CSAIVSRGYTF. CDR3 DNA sequence: TGCAGTGCTATAGTATCGCGTGGCTACACCTTC.

This clone was counted only a few times. The rearrangement joins TRBV7-9 to TRBJ2-3; D call uncertain. Trimming pared 0 bases from V and 9 bases from J, leaving 19 bases between. The CDR3 is made up of 16 amino acids. Germline V gene sequence: CDR1 SEHNR, CDR2 FQNEAQ (reference sequence). CDR3: CASSLALSPTGSTQYF. The CDR3 nucleotides read TGTGCCAGCAGCTTAGCCCTCTCTCCGACTGGCAGCACGCAGTATTTT.